Shown below are 10 T cell receptor beta chains from a single sample sequenced in a study of early T cells in non-severe SARS-CoV-2 infection. TCRdb itself ran the 5' RACE reads through MiXCR, one entry per CDR3 protein. Of roughly 90,000 distinct CDR3 sequences listed, 14% to 15% were seen once; the top ten hold about 0.58%. The source material was whole blood. The receptors come from an adult who was a healthcare worker with PCR-confirmed SARS-CoV-2 infection or an uninfected control (not recorded which).

This sequence joins TRBV2 and TRBJ2-5, with 7 bases lining up with TRBD1. The V gene end was trimmed by 6 bases and the J gene end by 1 base; junction bases not matched to a gene: 5. This CDR3 is 14 amino acids long. CDR1 is SNHLY and CDR2 is FYNNEI in the germline V gene. The CDR3 coding sequence is TGTGCCAGCAGAAACAGGGGACCCCAAGAGACCCAGTACTTC. This gives the protein CASRNRGPQETQYF.

This clonotype came up a few times. This chain links TRBV7-2 with TRBJ2-3, with 12 bases aligning to TRBD2. The J segment lost 2 bases and the V segment lost 5 bases, leaving 2 bases of the junction unmatched. From germline, CDR1 is SGHTA and CDR2 FQGNSA. The CDR3 contains 15 residues. CDR3: CASSRTSGATDTQYF. DNA of the CDR3: TGTGCCAGCAGCAGGACTAGCGGGGCCACAGATACGCAGTATTTT.

This clonotype has only a few counts. J is TRBJ2-7 and V is TRBV10-2; possibly TRBD1 for D (5 bases). V lost 0 bases to trimming and J lost 4 bases, with 10 bases between them. This CDR3 has 14 amino acids. Germline CDR1 WSHSY, CDR2 SAAADI. CDR3 protein: CASSESTQAYEQYV. In nucleotides, the CDR3 is TGCGCCAGCAGTGAGTCGACACAGGCGTACGAGCAGTACGTC.

The sample holds many counts of this clonotype. The V and J genes are TRBV29-1 and TRBJ2-7, with 8 bases aligning to TRBD1. The trim removed 5 bases at V and 5 bases at J, leaving 2 bases unmatched. The CDR3 loop spans 11 amino acids. CDR1 is SQVTM and CDR2 is ANQGSEA in the germline V gene. CDR3 coding DNA: TGCAGCGTTCGGACAGGGAACGAGCAGTACGTC. Translating it yields CSVRTGNEQYV.

The table lists this clonotype with a few counts. This rearrangement joins TRBV29-1 to TRBJ1-3, with D possibly being TRBD1 (6 bases). Trimming shortened V by 5 bases and J by 1 base, and 18 bases separated the two germline ends. CDR3 length: 16 residues. Per the germline V gene, CDR1 is SQVTM and CDR2 is ANQGSEA. The CDR3 nucleotides are TGCAGCGTTCAACGGACAGCTTTAGATTCTGGAAACACCATATATTTT. Protein product: CSVQRTALDSGNTIYF. Supplemented by reference TRBV29-1 and TRBJ1-3, the full variable domain reads SAVISQKPSRDICQRGTSLTIQCQVDSQVTMMFWYRQQPGQSLTLIATANQGSEATYESGFVIDKFPISRPNLTFSTLTVSNMSPEDSSIYLCSVQRTALDSGNTIYFGEGSWLTVV.

This clonotype was detected many times. This chain connects TRBV18 to TRBJ1-5, with D perhaps matching TRBD1 (5 bases). The CDR3 loop spans 14 amino acids. V lost 6 bases and J lost 0, with 9 bases in between. Looked up from germline, CDR1 is KGHSH and CDR2 is LQKENI. Here the CDR3 reads CASSRDRSNQPQHF. The DNA for the CDR3 is TGTGCCAGCTCGCGGGACCGTAGCAATCAGCCCCAGCATTTT. Looking up the rest from reference TRBV18 and TRBJ1-5 gives the full variable domain: NAGVMQNPRHLVRRRGQEARLRCSPMKGHSHVYWYRQLPEEGLKFMVYLQKENIIDESGMPKERFSAEFPKEGPSILRIQQVVRGDSAAYFCASSRDRSNQPQHFGDGTRLSIL.

This chain joins TRBV5-1 and TRBJ1-2; TRBD1 might be the D (5 bases). Germline loops: CDR1 SGHRS, CDR2 YFSETQ. Trimming stripped 3 bases from V and 6 bases from J, with 15 bases between. The CDR3 totals 14 residues. The chain's CDR3 is CASSYPGRGNGYTF. CDR3 nucleotide sequence: TGCGCCAGCAGCTACCCAGGCCGGGGGAATGGCTACACCTTC.

This clonotype occurred a few times. This sequence joins TRBV5-1 and TRBJ2-3, with D maybe TRBD1 (6 bases). Germline loops: CDR1 SGHRS, CDR2 YFSETQ. This CDR3 is 15 amino acids long. Trimming pared 3 bases from V and 1 base from J, leaving 12 bases between. This CDR3 is CASSSGTPRTDTQYF. The CDR3 region has the DNA TGCGCCAGCAGCTCCGGGACACCTCGCACAGATACGCAGTATTTT.

This clonotype was observed a few times. The junction shows a germline mismatch at one end, possibly a read error. The chain has TRBV11-3 and TRBJ2-1, with TRBD1 matching 7 bases. Germline V lookup: CDR1 SGHNT, CDR2 YENEEA. CDR3 length: 16 residues. The CDR3: CASSPPGQKVYTEQFF. CDR3 coding DNA: TGTGCCAGCAGCCCGCCGGGACAGAAGGTGTACACTGAGCAGTTCTTC.

This clonotype was counted between two and nine times. This chain connects TRBV27 to TRBJ2-2, with 8 bases aligning to TRBD2. Germline V gene sequence: CDR1 MNHEY, CDR2 SMNVEV (reference sequence). The CDR3 totals 17 residues. The trim removed 5 bases at V and 3 bases at J, leaving 11 bases unmatched. The chain's CDR3 is CASSTPWGGGYTGELFF. The CDR3 bases are TGTGCCAGCAGTACCCCCTGGGGCGGGGGGTACACCGGGGAGCTGTTTTTT.